This T cell receptor (beta chain) is drawn from a study of blood T cells in healthy people across ages. CDR3 length: 14 amino acids. V dropped 2 bases and J dropped 6 bases, with 12 bases sitting between them. From germline, CDR1 is LGHNA and CDR2 YSLEER. Then a second PCR, running roughly 7 to 11 cycles, was carried out with a sample-barcoded 5' primer and a J-beta primer mix. TCRdb called the 5' RACE reads again in MiXCR, with one record for every CDR3 protein. The sample holds around 780,000 distinct CDR3 sequences, about 61% seen once. In this sample, this clonotype turned up a few times. Input material: blood. This receptor was identified in a man aged 40-49 years in good health. This chain joins TRBV4-3 and TRBJ2-3; D gene unclear. Here the CDR3 reads CASSQFDSRDTQYF. CDR3 in DNA: TGCGCCAGCAGCCAATTTGACTCGCGGGATACGCAGTATTTT.